This TCR beta chain was observed in a study of T-cell reconstitution after alpha-beta-depleted transplantation in children (dated by TCRdb to between 2015 and 2016). In the study overall: Using TCR repertoire profiling, the study followed T-cell immune reconstitution in a quantitative way in children after TCRalphabeta/CD19-depleted allogeneic hematopoietic cell transplantation. Overall results and qualifications from the work: The apparently early recovery of alphabetaT-cell counts about two months after transplant reportedly depended on only several hundred rapidly expanded clones that came from non-depleted graft cells. In some patients, high TCRbeta diversity at day 60 was attributed to recipient T cells and intrathymic progenitors that had survived conditioning. Over the following months the frequencies of hyperexpanded clones went down, and after one year T-cell counts and TCRbeta diversity were mostly credited to newly produced T cells.

Libraries were built with PCR. Sequencing was carried out with an Illumina HiSeq 2500. TCR libraries were prepared with molecular barcoding, using unique molecular identifiers to normalize TCRbeta repertoire quantification. TCRdb took the public reads, trimmed them with fastp at Q25, ran MiXCR for clone calling and kept in-frame beta chains. Rows are combined by CDR3 protein, so each entry shows the most common genes and DNA. A total of about 600,000 distinct CDR3 sequences appear in this sample, 10% to 15% of them only once. The ten largest make up about 2% of the sample. The germline V gene encodes CDR1 SGHRS and CDR2 YFSETQ. Taken from cysteine to phenylalanine, the CDR3 has 13 residues. Left in the record is the CDR3 DNA by itself, 39 bases read in frame from the first base. V and J are truncated by 0 bases and 6 bases respectively, leaving an intervening sequence of 9 bases. This clonotype turned up a few times. The target of this receptor is not known. Base qualities are missing; no much larger clone stands one base away.

Taken with the paper, the label for treatment or condition translates to: allogeneic hematopoietic cell transplantation with graft depleted of TCRalphabeta T cells and CD19 B cells. The children who served as transplant recipients had been given grafts of TCRalphabeta/CD19-depleted allogeneic hematopoietic cells. The chain links TRBV5-1 with TRBJ1-1, with the identity of the D gene unclear. The specimen comprised PBMCs, mostly from graft donor cells, sampled 360 days after TCRalphabeta/CD19-depleted stem cell transplant. The receptor was isolated from a male patient between 5 and 17 years old who had a stem cell transplant for acute myeloid leukemia, so the T cells may come from the graft donor. The CDR3 reads as follows: CASSLGREAEAFF. The sequenced DNA: TGCGCCAGCAGCTTGGGGAGGGAGGCTGAAGCTTTCTTT.